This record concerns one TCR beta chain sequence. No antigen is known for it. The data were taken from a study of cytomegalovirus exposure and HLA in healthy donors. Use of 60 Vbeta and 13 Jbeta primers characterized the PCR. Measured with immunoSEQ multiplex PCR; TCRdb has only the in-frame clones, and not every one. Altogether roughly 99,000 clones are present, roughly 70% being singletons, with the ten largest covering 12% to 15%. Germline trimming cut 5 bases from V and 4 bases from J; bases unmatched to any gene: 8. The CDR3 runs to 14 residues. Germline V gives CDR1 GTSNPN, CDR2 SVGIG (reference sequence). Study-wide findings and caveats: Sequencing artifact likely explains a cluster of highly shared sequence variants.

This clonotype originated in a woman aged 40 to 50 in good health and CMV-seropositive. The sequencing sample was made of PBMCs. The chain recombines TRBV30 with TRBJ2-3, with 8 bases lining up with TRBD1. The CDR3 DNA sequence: TGTGCCTGGGCTCGACAGGGGTTTTCAGATACGCAGTATTTT. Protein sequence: CAWARQGFSDTQYF.